This T cell receptor (beta chain) is drawn from a study of shared clonotypes between healthy human individuals. Nashville, Tennessee was home to all donors, each a Caucasian adult. TCRdb's table, derived via immunoSEQ multiplex PCR, lists solely in-frame clones and lacks some. This sample carries 1.6 million or so clones, 98% of them seen once, and the ten largest clones take over 0.3%. V shed 5 bases and J shed 6 bases, with 29 bases lying between them. This CDR3 spans 18 amino acids. Per germline, CDR1 SGHVS and CDR2 FQNEAQ. This chain connects TRBV7-8 to TRBJ2-7; perhaps TRBD1 as D (7 bases). The clonotype was recovered from a man aged 25 to 40 in good health. The sample consisted of naive CD4+ T cells sorted from blood. Regarding subset: CD45RA+ positively selected. CDR3 region: CASSPDLRGRHAQAEQYF. The CDR3 bases are TGTGCCAGCAGCCCAGACCTCAGGGGGAGGCACGCTCAAGCCGAGCAGTACTTC.